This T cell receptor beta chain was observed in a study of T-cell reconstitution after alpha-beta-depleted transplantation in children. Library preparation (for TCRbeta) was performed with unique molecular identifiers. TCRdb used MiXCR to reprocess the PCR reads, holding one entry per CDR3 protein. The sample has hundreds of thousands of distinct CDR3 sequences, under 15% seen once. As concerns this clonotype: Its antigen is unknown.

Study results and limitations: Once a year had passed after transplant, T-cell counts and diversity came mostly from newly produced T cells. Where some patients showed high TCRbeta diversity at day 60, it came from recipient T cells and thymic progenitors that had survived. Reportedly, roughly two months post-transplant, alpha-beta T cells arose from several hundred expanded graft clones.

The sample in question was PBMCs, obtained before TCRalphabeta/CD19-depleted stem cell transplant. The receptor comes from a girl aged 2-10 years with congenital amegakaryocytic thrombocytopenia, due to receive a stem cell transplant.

The CDR3 spells CASSQIHRLDSGRSSYNEQFF. In DNA form, the CDR3 reads TGTGCCAGCAGCCAAATCCACCGATTGGATAGCGGGAGGAGCTCCTACAATGAGCAGTTCTTC. The genes are TRBV3-1 and TRBJ2-1; TRBD2 aligns across 10 bases. The germline CDR1 and CDR2 sequences are LGHDT and YNNKEL (reference sequence). V trimming: 2 bases; J trimming: 0 bases; junction bases outside the gene matches: 16. The CDR3 length is 21 residues.